This TCR beta chain was retrieved from a study of T cell repertoires in cytomegalovirus infection. About the study: From public TCR beta signatures came an indication of both CMV infection and matching HLA type.

Germline assignment: CDR1 SGHDT and CDR2 YYEEEE. CDR3 length equals 15 residues. V was clipped by 4 bases and J by 0 bases, with 12 bases between them. TCRdb independently ran MiXCR on the reads; one entry per CDR3 protein. The table shows about 920,000 distinct CDR3 sequences, with roughly 30% occurring only once. On this clonotype itself: The antigen is undetermined.

Study-level findings and limits: CMV-specific TCR beta clonotypes restricted by HLA-C dominated the ex vivo response.

This receptor was identified in a human donor in good health (CMV status not recorded). Some clones in this sample may be carry-over from other donors' samples. The chain has TRBV5-6 and TRBJ2-3, with D maybe TRBD2 (6 bases). Sequencing was performed on cultured CD8+ T cells from PBMCs, taken from culture after CMV antigen stimulation. CDR3 bases: TGTGCCAGCAGCGTAGCGGAATCGAGCACAGATACGCAGTATTTT. It translates to CASSVAESSTDTQYF.